This entry features one T cell receptor (beta chain) sequence. The target of this receptor is not known. Base qualities were left out, and no much larger clone turns up one base away. Collaborating institutions collected whole blood in K2EDTA tubes following their own protocols. For TCRbeta analysis, collaborator samples were shipped as frozen whole blood, as isolated PBMCs, or as DNA extracted from either sample type. At the junction V is shortened by 5 bases and J by 0 bases; bases outside the gene matches: 5. The CDR3 spans 16 residues, from the cysteine through the phenylalanine. Here the CDR3 DNA is all that survives: 48 bases in frame from base 1. CDR1 and CDR2, looked up from the germline V gene (reference sequence), are LGHDT and YNNKEL. The record originates from a study of blood T cell repertoires in COVID-19 (dated by TCRdb to the early 2020s). Concerning the study at large: The collaborator samples originated in the United States, Italy and Spain and spanned the acute and convalescent phases of COVID-19. The material from the prospective study consisted of cDNA or gDNA derived from T cells, B-cell-depleted T cells, or PBMCs. Samples came from the ongoing ImmuneRACE study (first 160 participants) plus 1,254 subjects from 6 global collaborators. Deeply sampled blood TCRbeta repertoires from subjects exposed to, actively infected with, or recovered from COVID-19 were included in the dataset. A de-identified subject ID, COVID-19 status, age in years and sex were almost always included in the sample metadata. The repertoires were released in a freely available public database meant as a resource for research on the immune response to SARS-CoV-2. Where HLA class I and class II types were available, the types were taken from metadata supplied by the sample provider, not from assay-based typing.

The paper as a whole reports these results and caveats: How much clinical and demographic metadata was included differed by source and by participant, and the metadata was provided uncurated.

TCRbeta CDR3 regions were amplified from genomic DNA using the immunoSEQ Assay, a bias-controlled multiplex PCR. The paper's data handling went like this. The number of nucleated cells in each sample was estimated by amplification of reference gene primers within the assay. To quantify the absolute abundance of each unique TCRbeta CDR3 rearrangement, sequence reads were collapsed and filtered. For each sample, productive Simpson clonality was calculated by taking the square root of Simpson's diversity index across productive rearrangements. TCRdb took over this immuneACCESS table, retaining in-frame rearrangements with V and J assigned. Such tables are incomplete; in checked studies, under half of the missing clones stem from an unresolved V gene, and the remainder is unexplained. V and J calls and clone size are as listed in that table; D and trimming were resolved from the DNA. Here the sample has about 300,000 clones; approximately 86% occur a single time. The top ten hold 1.3% of the sample.

The sequence joins TRBV3-1 (or the pseudogene TRBV3-2) to TRBJ2-1, with 9 junctional bases fitting TRBD2. Sequenced: peripheral blood. The TCR comes from a man in his 70s with acute or convalescent COVID-19. The CDR3 region has the sequence CASSNPSGASYNEQFF. The sequenced DNA is TGTGCCAGCAGCAATCCTAGCGGGGCCTCCTACAATGAGCAGTTCTTC.